A selection of T cell receptor beta chains follows, all from one sample in a study of neurological immune-mediated disorders. TCRdb re-analysed the 5' RACE reads in MiXCR, keeping a single row per CDR3 protein. The table lists around 62,000 distinct CDR3 sequences, 3.5% to 5% of them singletons. The sequenced sample was PBMCs. The receptors originated from a man over 45 with multiple sclerosis. Both conserved end residues are trimmed from each CDR3.

j_gene	v_gene	CDR3aa
TRBJ2-3	TRBV11-2	ASSYRDRGTDTQY
TRBJ2-1	TRBV3-1	ASSQDGGTYNEQF
TRBJ2-5	TRBV12-5	ASGLGRTDQETQY
TRBJ2-7	TRBV27	ASSLGAEQY
TRBJ1-1	TRBV5-5	ASSSWFKYKNTEAF
TRBJ2-5	TRBV5-1	ASSTPGTETQY
TRBJ1-2	TRBV29-1	SVAQGDYGYT
TRBJ2-1	TRBV7-2	ASSLDRMAF
TRBJ1-5	TRBV2	ASSESRRGLNQPQN
TRBJ1-6	TRBV5-1	ASSPGQGVSSPLN
TRBJ1-4	TRBV7-2	ASSLTPWGTNEKLF
TRBJ1-5	TRBV7-9	ASSLGNQPQN
TRBJ2-1	TRBV20-1	SARDWTSYNEQF
TRBJ2-2	TRBV12-3/TRBV12-4	ASSLVKNTGELF
TRBJ2-1	TRBV12-3/TRBV12-4	ASSLGVYNEQF
TRBJ2-5	TRBV5-1	ASSLGLWQETQY
TRBJ2-3	TRBV20-1	SASASAGTDTQY
TRBJ2-1	TRBV4-1	ASSQDHFSGGGRYNEQF
TRBJ1-3	TRBV29-1	SVEESSSGNTIY
TRBJ2-7	TRBV29-1	SVTQGVHEQY
TRBJ2-7	TRBV20-1	SATAGQGVSEQY
TRBJ2-5	TRBV24-1	ATSDRVVQETQY
TRBJ1-5	TRBV11-2	ASSAWTGSGNQPQH
TRBJ2-3	TRBV15	ATSRAGAVDTQY
TRBJ1-1	TRBV5-1	ASSSAYGGSDTEAF
TRBJ2-7	TRBV6-2/TRBV6-3	ASQTGGTEQY
TRBJ1-1	TRBV4-3	ASSLYQYTKGGRTEAF
TRBJ2-3	TRBV5-1	ASSLDQGDGDTQY
TRBJ2-1	TRBV6-5	ASSSYRGRDGDEQF
TRBJ2-1	TRBV20-1	SARDSARLVNNEQF
TRBJ1-1	TRBV5-1	ASSLVIGARGTEAF
TRBJ2-7	TRBV5-6	ASSSIVWDRGPYEQY
TRBJ2-4	TRBV20-1	SAIITAENIQY